This T cell receptor beta chain was profiled in a study of PD-L1 blockade in urothelial cancer. This clone was detected only a few times. The time point is: pretreatment peripheral blood. CDR1 is SNHLY, CDR2 FYNNEI, per germline. The CDR3 length is 15 residues. V was trimmed by 6 bases and J by 2 bases, leaving 14 bases between them. Assay used: immunoSEQ multiplex PCR; TCRdb lists only in-frame clones, some missing. This table has about 49,000 clones, 70% to 80% appearing once. The TCR sequence derives from a man between 65 and 85 years old with urothelial cancer. The source material was PBMCs, sampled around atezolizumab (anti-PD-L1) treatment. This chain connects TRBV2 to TRBJ1-5, with D maybe TRBD1 (5 bases). CDR3 protein: CASSPGLVGNQPQHF. Here the CDR3 DNA reads TGTGCCAGCAGCCCAGGGCTAGTGGGCAATCAGCCCCAGCATTTT. Full variable domain (missing parts from reference TRBV2 and TRBJ1-5): EPEVTQTPSHQVTQMGQEVILRCVPISNHLYFYWYRQILGQKVEFLVSFYNNEISEKSEIFDDQFSVERPDGSNFTLKIRSTKLEDSAMYFCASSPGLVGNQPQHFGDGTRLSIL.